These 3 T cell receptor beta chains originate from one sample sequenced in a study of early T cells in non-severe SARS-CoV-2 infection (dated by TCRdb to 2020 to 2023). Library construction relied on 5' RACE. The run used a NextSeq 500. TCRdb's own reprocessing of the public reads used fastp at Q25 and MiXCR and kept productive beta chains. Records with the same CDR3 protein are collapsed into one entry carrying the most frequent genes and DNA. The sample contains 30,000 to 40,000 distinct CDR3 sequences, about 5.5% of them found a single time. The top ten clonotypes cover 4.4% of the sample. Here the sequenced sample was whole blood, taken at baseline. The receptors shown here come from an adult who was a healthcare worker with PCR-confirmed SARS-CoV-2 infection or an uninfected control (not recorded which).

This clonotype occurred a few times. J is TRBJ2-3 and V is TRBV4-2, with D possibly being TRBD2 (6 bases). Per the germline V gene, CDR1 is LGHNA and CDR2 is YNFKEQ. This CDR3 is built from 17 residues. V lost 0 bases and J lost 2, with 15 bases in between. CDR3 coding DNA: TGTGCCAGCAGCCAAGAACCCCTGGCGGGGAACACAGATACGCAGTATTTT. Its protein is CASSQEPLAGNTDTQYF.

V gene TRBV6-1 combines with J gene TRBJ1-1; the D is unclear. CDR1 and CDR2 (germline): MNHNS, SASEGT. The germline V and J ends were trimmed by 7 bases and 5 bases, with 14 bases remaining between them. The CDR3 loop spans 13 amino acids. CDR3 in amino acids: CASNPTLSTEAFF. CDR3 DNA: TGTGCCAGCAACCCGACCCTCTCGACTGAAGCTTTCTTT.

This clonotype has at least ten counts. The CDR3 bases are TGTGCCAGCAGCCGGATGGACGTAACGGTTTTCTTT. Its translation is CASSRMDVTVFF. The chain combines TRBV5-6 with TRBJ1-1; no reliable D call. CDR3 length equals 12 residues. Germline values: CDR1 SGHDT, CDR2 YYEEEE. Trimming left V 4 bases short and J 13 bases short, with 17 bases between.